These T cell receptor beta chains were read from a single sample in a study of T cells in Graves' hyperthyroidism and ophthalmopathy. One entry per CDR3 protein results from TCRdb running MiXCR on the multiplex PCR reads. The sample records 350,000 to 400,000 distinct CDR3 sequences, 15% being singletons. The sample taken for sequencing was blood. All receptors come from a woman in her twenties or thirties with Graves' hyperthyroidism. Both conserved end residues are trimmed from each CDR3.

J,V,CDR3
TRBJ1-5,TRBV2,ASSRDPGNQPQH
TRBJ2-1,TRBV9,ASSVSLHGGSNEQF
TRBJ2-7,TRBV5-5,ASSLGQRIGEQY
TRBJ2-3,TRBV12-3/TRBV12-4,ASRLTSGGTDTQY
TRBJ2-2,TRBV24-1,ATRDGVRNTGELF
TRBJ2-3,TRBV6-1,ASSEMSNTDTQY
TRBJ2-1,TRBV18,ASSPLPLGGEQF
TRBJ2-5,TRBV11-2,ASHLSGRQETQY
TRBJ1-1,TRBV5-1,ASSSGQGRGNTEAF
TRBJ1-1,TRBV5-1,ASSPGQGRMNTEAF
TRBJ2-5,TRBV5-1,ASGWGLQETQY
TRBJ1-2,TRBV7-8,ASSLLGQGSNYGYT
TRBJ2-7,TRBV6-1,ASTPGYGEQY
TRBJ2-7,TRBV7-8,ASSKQASYEQY
TRBJ1-6,TRBV30,AWSVGDRRSPLH
TRBJ2-1,TRBV4-1,ASRQEPGQGAFLQF
TRBJ1-6,TRBV7-2,ASSLIEGNSPLH
TRBJ2-1,TRBV18,ASSPRFSGSSYNEQF
TRBJ2-1,TRBV27,ASSSAVKQF
TRBJ1-4,TRBV11-2,ASSFGTTNEKLF
TRBJ2-7,TRBV5-5,ASRPEAGSSYEQY
TRBJ1-5,TRBV27,ASSPDRGLSQPQH
TRBJ1-5,TRBV30,AWSEGDSNQPQH
TRBJ1-4,TRBV7-2,ASSRTVSEKLF
TRBJ2-1,TRBV27,ASRIRYRVYEQF
TRBJ2-7,TRBV5-1,ASSSGTRNYEQY
TRBJ1-2,TRBV6-2/TRBV6-3,ASSYELGTGRLWFGYT
TRBJ2-1,TRBV7-6,ASSLRLAGGLFYNEQF
TRBJ2-1,TRBV28,ASSLRGGPAIKEQF
TRBJ1-1,TRBV24-1,ATSDSGHKNTEAF
TRBJ2-1,TRBV3-1,ASGETSGVYNEQF
TRBJ2-1,TRBV29-1,SVLPHNEQF
TRBJ2-1,TRBV7-2,ASSPRLGSYNEQF
TRBJ2-1,TRBV4-2,ASSPAGGVDEQF
TRBJ2-3,TRBV6-1,ASSSRGPQY
TRBJ1-1,TRBV7-9,ASTNGAAF
TRBJ2-1,TRBV5-1,ASSSLGSGRDIYNEQF
TRBJ2-1,TRBV19,ASRRLAGEFSDEQF
TRBJ2-1,TRBV28,ASSQESGRAYNEQF
TRBJ2-7,TRBV27,ASSSPGLAGHEQY
TRBJ2-7,TRBV20-1,SASELAGRSYEQY
TRBJ1-5,TRBV15,ATSRDKRVASQH
TRBJ2-1,TRBV18,ASSPPGLAVSSYNEQF
TRBJ1-5,TRBV24-1,ATSPGELGPQH
TRBJ2-3,TRBV4-1,ASSQTLGDTQY
TRBJ2-3,TRBV4-1,ASSQPGGREVTDTQY
TRBJ2-7,TRBV18,ASSPPGGGGEQY
TRBJ2-7,TRBV5-1,ASSSGTSGKSYEQY
TRBJ2-3,TRBV15,ATSRSLAALTDTQY
TRBJ2-5,TRBV25-1,ASSEGLAEQETQY
TRBJ2-3,TRBV30,AWRRVTQSRADTQY
TRBJ2-1,TRBV7-3,ASSPRGTGDEQF
TRBJ1-1,TRBV28,ASRRRAASEAF
TRBJ1-1,TRBV20-1,RSTRATEAF
TRBJ2-7,TRBV28,ASSLIAGSYEQY
TRBJ2-5,TRBV2,ASWLQETQY
TRBJ2-5,TRBV11-2,ASSSPPRGIDQY
TRBJ1-5,TRBV28,ASSQIRGGGGNQPQH